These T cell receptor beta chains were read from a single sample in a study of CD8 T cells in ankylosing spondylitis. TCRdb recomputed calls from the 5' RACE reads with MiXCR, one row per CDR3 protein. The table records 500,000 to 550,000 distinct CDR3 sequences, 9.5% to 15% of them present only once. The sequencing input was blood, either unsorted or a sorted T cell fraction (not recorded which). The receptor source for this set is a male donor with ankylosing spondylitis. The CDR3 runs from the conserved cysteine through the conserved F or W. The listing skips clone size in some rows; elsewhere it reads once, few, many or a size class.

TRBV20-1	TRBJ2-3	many	CSASQPDTQYF
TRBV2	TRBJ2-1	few	CASKPQSASHNEQFF
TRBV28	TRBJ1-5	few	CASSKLRTLSNQPQHF
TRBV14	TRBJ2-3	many	CASSPLGTDTQYF
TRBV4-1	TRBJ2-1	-	CASSQESYNEQFF
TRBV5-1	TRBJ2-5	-	CASSQNTVLPGETQYF
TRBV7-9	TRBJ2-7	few	CASSFRDSYEQYF
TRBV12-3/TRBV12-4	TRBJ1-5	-	CASSSIQSNQPQHF
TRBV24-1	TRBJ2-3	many	CATSDSARTQYF
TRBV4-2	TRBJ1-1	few	CASSQDWVNTEAFF
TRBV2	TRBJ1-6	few	CASSEGTSPLHF
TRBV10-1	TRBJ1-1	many	CASRGDTEAFF
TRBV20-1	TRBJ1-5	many	CSARSYSNQPQHF